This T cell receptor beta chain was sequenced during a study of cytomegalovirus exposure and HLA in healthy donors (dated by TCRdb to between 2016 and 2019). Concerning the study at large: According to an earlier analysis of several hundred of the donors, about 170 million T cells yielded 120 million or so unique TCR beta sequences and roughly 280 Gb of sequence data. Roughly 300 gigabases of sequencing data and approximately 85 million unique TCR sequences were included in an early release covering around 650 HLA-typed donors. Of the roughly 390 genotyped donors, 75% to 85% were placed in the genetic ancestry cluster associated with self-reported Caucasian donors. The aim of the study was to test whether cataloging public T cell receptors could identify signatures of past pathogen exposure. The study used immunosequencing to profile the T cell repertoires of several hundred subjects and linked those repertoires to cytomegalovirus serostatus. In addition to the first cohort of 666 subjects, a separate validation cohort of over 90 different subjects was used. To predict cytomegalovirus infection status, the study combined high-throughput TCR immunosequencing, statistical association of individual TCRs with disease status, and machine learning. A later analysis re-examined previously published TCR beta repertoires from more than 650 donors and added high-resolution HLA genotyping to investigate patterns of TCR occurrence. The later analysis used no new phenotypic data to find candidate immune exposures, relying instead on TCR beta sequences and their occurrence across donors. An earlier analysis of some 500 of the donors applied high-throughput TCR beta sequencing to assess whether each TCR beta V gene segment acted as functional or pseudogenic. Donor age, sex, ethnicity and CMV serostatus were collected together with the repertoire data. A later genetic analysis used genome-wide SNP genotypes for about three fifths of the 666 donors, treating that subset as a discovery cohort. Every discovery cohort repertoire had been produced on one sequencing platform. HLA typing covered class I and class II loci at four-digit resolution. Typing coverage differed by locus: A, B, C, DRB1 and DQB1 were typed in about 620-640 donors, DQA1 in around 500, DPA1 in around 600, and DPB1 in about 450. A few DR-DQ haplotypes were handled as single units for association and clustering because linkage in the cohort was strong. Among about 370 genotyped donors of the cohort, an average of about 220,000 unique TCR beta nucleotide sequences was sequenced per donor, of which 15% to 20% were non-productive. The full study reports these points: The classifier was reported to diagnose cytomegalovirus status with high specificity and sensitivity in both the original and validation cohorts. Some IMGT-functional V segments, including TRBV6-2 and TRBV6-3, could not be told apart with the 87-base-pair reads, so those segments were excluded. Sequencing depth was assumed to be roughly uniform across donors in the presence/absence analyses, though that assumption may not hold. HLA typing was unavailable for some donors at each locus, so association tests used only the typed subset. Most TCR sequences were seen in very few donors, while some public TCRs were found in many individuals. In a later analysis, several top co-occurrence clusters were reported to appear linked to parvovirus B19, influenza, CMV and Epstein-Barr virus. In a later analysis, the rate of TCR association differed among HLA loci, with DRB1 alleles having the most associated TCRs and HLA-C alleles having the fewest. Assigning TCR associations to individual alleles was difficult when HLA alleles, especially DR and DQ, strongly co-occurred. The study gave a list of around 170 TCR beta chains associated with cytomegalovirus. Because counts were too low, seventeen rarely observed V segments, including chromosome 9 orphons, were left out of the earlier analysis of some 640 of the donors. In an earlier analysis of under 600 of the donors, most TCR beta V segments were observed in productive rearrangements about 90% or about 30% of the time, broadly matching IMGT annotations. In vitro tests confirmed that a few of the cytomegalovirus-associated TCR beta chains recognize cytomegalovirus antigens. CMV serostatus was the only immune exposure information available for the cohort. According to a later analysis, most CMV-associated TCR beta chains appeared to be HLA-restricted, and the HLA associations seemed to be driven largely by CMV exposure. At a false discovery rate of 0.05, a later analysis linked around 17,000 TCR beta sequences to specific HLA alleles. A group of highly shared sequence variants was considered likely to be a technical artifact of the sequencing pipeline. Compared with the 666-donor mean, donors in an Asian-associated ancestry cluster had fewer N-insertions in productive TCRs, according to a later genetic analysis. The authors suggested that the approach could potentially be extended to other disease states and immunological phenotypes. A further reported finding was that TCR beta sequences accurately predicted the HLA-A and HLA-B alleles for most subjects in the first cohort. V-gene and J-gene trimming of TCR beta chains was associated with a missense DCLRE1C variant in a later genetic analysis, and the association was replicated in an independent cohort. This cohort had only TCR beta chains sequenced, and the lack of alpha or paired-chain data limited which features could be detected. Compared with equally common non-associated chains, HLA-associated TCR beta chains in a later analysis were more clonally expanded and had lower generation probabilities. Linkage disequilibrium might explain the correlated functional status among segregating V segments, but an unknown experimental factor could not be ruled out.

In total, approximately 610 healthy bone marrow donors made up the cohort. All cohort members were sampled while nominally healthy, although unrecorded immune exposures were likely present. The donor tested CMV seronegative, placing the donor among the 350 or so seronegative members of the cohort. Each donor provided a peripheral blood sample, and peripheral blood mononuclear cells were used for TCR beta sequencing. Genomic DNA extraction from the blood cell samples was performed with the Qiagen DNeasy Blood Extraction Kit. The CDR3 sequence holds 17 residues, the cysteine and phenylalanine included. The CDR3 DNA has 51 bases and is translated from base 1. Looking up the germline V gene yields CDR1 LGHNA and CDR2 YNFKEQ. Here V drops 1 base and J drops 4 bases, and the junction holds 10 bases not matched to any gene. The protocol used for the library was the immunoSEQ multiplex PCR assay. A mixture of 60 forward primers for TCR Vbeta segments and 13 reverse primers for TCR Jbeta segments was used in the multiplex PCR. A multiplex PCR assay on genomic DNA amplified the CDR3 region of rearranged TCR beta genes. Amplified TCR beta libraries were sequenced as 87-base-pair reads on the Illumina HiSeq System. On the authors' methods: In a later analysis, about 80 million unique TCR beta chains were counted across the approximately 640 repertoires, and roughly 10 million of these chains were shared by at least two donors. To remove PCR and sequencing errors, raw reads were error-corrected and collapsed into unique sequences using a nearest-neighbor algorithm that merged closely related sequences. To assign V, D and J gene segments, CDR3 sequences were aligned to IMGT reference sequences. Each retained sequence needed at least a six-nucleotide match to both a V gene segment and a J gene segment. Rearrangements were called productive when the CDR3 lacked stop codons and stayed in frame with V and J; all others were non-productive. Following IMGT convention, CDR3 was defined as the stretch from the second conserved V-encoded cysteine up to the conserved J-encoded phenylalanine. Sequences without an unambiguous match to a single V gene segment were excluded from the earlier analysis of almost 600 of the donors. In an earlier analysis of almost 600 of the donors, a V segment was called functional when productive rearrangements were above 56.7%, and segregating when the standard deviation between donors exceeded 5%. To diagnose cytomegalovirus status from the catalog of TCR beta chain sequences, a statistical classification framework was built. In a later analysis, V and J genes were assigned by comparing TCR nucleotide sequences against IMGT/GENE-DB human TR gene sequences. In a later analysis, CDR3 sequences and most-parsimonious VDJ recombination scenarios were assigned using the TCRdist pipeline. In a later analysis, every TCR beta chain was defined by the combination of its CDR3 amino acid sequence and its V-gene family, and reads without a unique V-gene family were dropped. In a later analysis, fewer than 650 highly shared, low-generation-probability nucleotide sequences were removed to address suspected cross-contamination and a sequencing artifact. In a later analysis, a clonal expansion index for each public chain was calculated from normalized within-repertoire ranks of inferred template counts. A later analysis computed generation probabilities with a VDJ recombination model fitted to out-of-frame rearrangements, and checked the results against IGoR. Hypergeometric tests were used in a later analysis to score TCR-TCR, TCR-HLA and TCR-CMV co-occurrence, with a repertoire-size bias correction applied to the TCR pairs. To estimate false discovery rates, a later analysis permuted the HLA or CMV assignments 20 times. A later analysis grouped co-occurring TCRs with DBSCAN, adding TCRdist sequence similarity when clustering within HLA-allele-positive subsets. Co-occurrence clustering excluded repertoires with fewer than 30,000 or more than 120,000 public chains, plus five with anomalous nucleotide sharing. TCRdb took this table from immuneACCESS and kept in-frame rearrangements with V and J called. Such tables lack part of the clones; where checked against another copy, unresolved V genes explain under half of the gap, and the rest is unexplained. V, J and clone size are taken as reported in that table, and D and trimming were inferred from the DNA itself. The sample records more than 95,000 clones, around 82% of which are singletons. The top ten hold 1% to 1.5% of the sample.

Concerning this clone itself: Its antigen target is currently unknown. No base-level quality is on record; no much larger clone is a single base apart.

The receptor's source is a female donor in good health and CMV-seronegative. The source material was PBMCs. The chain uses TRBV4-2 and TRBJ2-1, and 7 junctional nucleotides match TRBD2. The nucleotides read TGTGCCAGCAGCCAAGTGAGGCTAGCGGATCGATACAATGAGCAGTTCTTC. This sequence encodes CASSQVRLADRYNEQFF.